The rows below give T cell receptor beta chains drawn from one sample of a study of cytomegalovirus exposure and HLA in healthy donors. The repertoire was sequenced with immunoSEQ multiplex PCR; TCRdb's copy has only in-frame clones and lacks some. The profile shows roughly 160,000 clones, around 75% of them singletons. Sequenced material: PBMCs. The receptors stem from a male donor in good health and CMV-seronegative. Both conserved end residues are trimmed from each CDR3.

j_gene,v_gene,CDR3aa
TRBJ1-1,TRBV10-3,AISEPQGGSMGTEAF
TRBJ2-2,TRBV5-1,ASSWTGTANTGELF
TRBJ1-2,TRBV7-2,ASIKPPDRGGYT
TRBJ2-7,TRBV15,ATSRDGSEGGGEQY
TRBJ2-1,TRBV15,ATSRDGGTRRLNEQF
TRBJ2-4,TRBV7-7,ASSLDMATGVFNFQY
TRBJ2-2,TRBV7-6,ASSLVHRGRGETGELF
TRBJ1-2,TRBV7-9,ASSQAANGYT
TRBJ2-3,TRBV5-1,ASSLNRGDTQY
TRBJ1-2,TRBV5-8,ASSRDRASYGYT
TRBJ1-5,TRBV6-6,ASRYSPGGNQPQH
TRBJ1-2,TRBV6-1,ASSEGRQGGYT
TRBJ2-7,TRBV5-1,ASSLNGQTYEQY
TRBJ2-5,TRBV25-1,ASSELDGGPGRETQY
TRBJ1-5,TRBV10-3,AIKGTGEDQPQH
TRBJ1-2,TRBV25-1,ASSPQGHYGYT
TRBJ2-1,TRBV6-4,ASSDLAGPNEQF
TRBJ1-2,TRBV18,ASSRATGGGYGYT
.,TRBV2,ASTEGANEQY
TRBJ1-4,TRBV7-8,ASSSEETNEKLF
TRBJ1-1,TRBV5-4,ASSAHRGSTEAF
TRBJ2-2,TRBV19,ASSMTGTGSTGELF
TRBJ2-1,TRBV19,ASSIGARRLFNEQF
TRBJ2-3,TRBV9,ASSPTRQGTDTQY